The present TCR beta chain was sequenced within a study of T cell repertoires in cytomegalovirus infection. Study at large: CMV infection together with matching HLA type was indicated by public TCR beta signatures. Points from the study as a whole: Individuals carrying CMV plus the relevant HLA were identified by cumulative frequency of public TCR beta families. HLA-C-restricted TCR beta clonotypes specific for CMV led the ex vivo response.

There are 16 residues in the CDR3. V was clipped by 0 bases and J by 0 bases, with 8 bases between them. Looked up from germline, CDR1 is MGHRA and CDR2 is YSYEKL. TCRdb analysed the reads with MiXCR anew, one entry per CDR3 protein. Among fewer than 200,000 distinct CDR3 sequences listed, 9.5% were seen once. As to this clonotype: Its antigen is still unknown.

This chain connects TRBV4-1 to TRBJ2-2; perhaps TRBD1 as D (5 bases). The clonotype originates from a human donor in good health (CMV status not recorded). Some clones in this sample may be carry-over from other donors' samples. The sequenced sample was PBMCs. CDR3 protein: CASSQDQTANTGELFF. The CDR3 region has the DNA TGCGCCAGCAGCCAAGATCAGACAGCGAACACCGGGGAGCTGTTTTTT.